This passage covers 21 T cell receptor beta chains from one sample sequenced in a study of cytotoxic CD8 clonotypes in ibrutinib-treated CLL. Some clones are missing from TCRdb's copy, which holds only in-frame ones; the method was immunoSEQ multiplex PCR. The sample consists of 250,000 or so clones, 70% of them appearing once. This sample comprised PBMCs, obtained after 24 months of ibrutinib treatment. The receptors originated from a human donor with chronic lymphocytic leukemia.

The V and J genes are TRBV4-2 and TRBJ1-4; a weak D match, TRBD1 (5 bases). Germline loops: CDR1 LGHNA, CDR2 YNFKEQ. The V and J ends lost 1 base and 0 bases respectively, with 12 bases between them. The CDR3 length is 17 residues. Here the CDR3 reads CASSQGPGGATNEKLFF. The CDR3, as DNA: TGTGCCAGCAGCCAAGGGCCCGGAGGGGCAACTAATGAAAAACTGTTTTTT.

In the case of this clone: Other DNA sequences from this sample encode an identical CDR3 as well. CDR3 DNA sequence: TGTGCCAGCACCCCGACCCCGTTATCCACAGATACGCAGTATTTT. It specifies CASTPTPLSTDTQYF. The V gene is TRBV9, the J gene TRBJ2-3, with D uncertain. This CDR3 is built from 15 residues. V was clipped by 6 bases and J by 2 bases, with 16 bases between them. Germline values: CDR1 SGDLS, CDR2 YYNGEE.

This chain links TRBV30 with TRBJ1-5; possibly TRBD1 for D (5 bases). The CDR3 loop spans 17 amino acids. CDR1 GTSNPN and CDR2 SVGIG come from the germline V gene (reference sequence). The V end was cut by 2 bases, the J end by 2 bases, with 19 bases between. CDR3 protein: CAWSRVAGAGGNQPQHF. CDR3 coding DNA: TGTGCCTGGAGTCGTGTAGCTGGGGCGGGTGGCAATCAGCCCCAGCATTTT.

The chain links TRBV30 to TRBJ2-3, with D possibly matching TRBD2 (8 bases). CDR3 length: 16 amino acids. The germline V and J ends were trimmed by 4 bases and 4 bases, with 21 bases remaining between them. From germline, CDR1 is GTSNPN and CDR2 SVGIG (reference sequence). CDR3 nucleotide sequence: TGTGCCTGGACCAGGGGGGGAGCGGGAGCCGCAGATACGCAGTATTTT. Translating gives CAWTRGGAGAADTQYF.

The CDR3 sequence: CASSLNRGHIQYF. The CDR3 DNA is TGTGCCAGCAGCTTGAACAGGGGGCACATTCAGTACTTC. The chain couples TRBV7-3 to TRBJ2-4; 9 bases line up with TRBD1. Germline V gives CDR1 SGHTA, CDR2 FQGTGA. This CDR3 is 13 amino acids long. Trimming at V came to 3 bases and at J to 8 bases, leaving 2 bases not matched to a gene.

The gene calls are TRBV27 and TRBJ2-5, with 7 bases that match TRBD2. CDR1 MNHEY and CDR2 SMNVEV come from the germline V gene (reference sequence). The CDR3 contains 16 residues. Trimming removed 2 bases from V and 4 bases from J; junction bases left unmatched: 10. CDR3 loop: CASSLTPSGEGETQYF. CDR3 DNA sequence: TGTGCCAGCAGTTTAACCCCTAGCGGAGAGGGAGAGACCCAGTACTTC.

The chain's CDR3 is CASSQRRDFTDTQYF. Here the CDR3 DNA reads TGTGCCAGCAGCCAGCGGCGGGATTTCACAGATACGCAGTATTTT. The chain carries TRBV4-2 and TRBJ2-3, with D perhaps matching TRBD2 (6 bases). Germline V lookup: CDR1 LGHNA, CDR2 YNFKEQ. Trimming took off 3 bases at V and 2 bases at J, with 12 bases between the two ends. The CDR3 is 15 residues long.

The genes are TRBV29-1 and TRBJ2-1; no firm D call. The CDR3 covers 12 residues. CDR1 SQVTM and CDR2 ANQGSEA come from the germline V gene. The V gene lost 2 bases and the J gene lost 4 bases, with 6 bases spanning the gap. The CDR3 loop is CSVEYSYNEQFF. The CDR3 coding sequence is TGCAGCGTTGAATACAGTTACAATGAGCAGTTCTTC.

The chain carries TRBV14 and TRBJ1-1; D is uncertain. The germline V and J ends were trimmed by 0 bases and 3 bases, with 14 bases remaining between them. This CDR3 has 16 residues. Germline values: CDR1 SGHDN, CDR2 FVKESK. DNA for the CDR3: TGTGCCAGCAGCCAAGATGAACCCCGGTTCTACACTGAAGCTTTCTTT. Translating gives CASSQDEPRFYTEAFF.

This chain connects TRBV7-2 to TRBJ2-6; unclear D gene. The ends were cut back, 6 bases at V and 0 bases at J, with 6 bases in the middle. This CDR3 region has 14 residues. CDR1 and CDR2 from the germline V gene are SGHTA and FQGNSA. The CDR3 coding sequence is TGTGCCAGCAGAACACCCTCTGGGGCCAACGTCCTGACTTTC. Protein sequence: CASRTPSGANVLTF.

The chain is built from TRBV6-6 and TRBJ1-3, with D possibly TRBD1 on 6 matching bases. The CDR3 contains 16 residues. Germline CDR1 is MNHNY and CDR2 is SVGAGI (reference sequence). The V and J ends lost 2 bases and 4 bases respectively, with 15 bases between them. CDR3 sequence (DNA): TGTGCCAGCAGTTACCCGCCGGGGGGGGCAGGAAACACCATATATTTT. Its translation: CASSYPPGGAGNTIYF.

The chain couples TRBV30 to TRBJ2-7, with TRBD2 matching 10 bases. This CDR3 spans 14 amino acids. V gave up 5 bases and J gave up 1 base; unmatched junction bases: 5. The germline V gene has CDR1 GTSNPN and CDR2 SVGIG (reference sequence). The CDR3 spells CAWESGRASYEQYF. The CDR3 DNA reads as TGTGCCTGGGAGAGCGGGAGGGCTTCCTACGAGCAGTACTTC. Filled out from reference TRBV30 and TRBJ2-7, the complete variable domain reads SQTIHQWPATLVQPVGSPLSLECTVEGTSNPNLYWYRQAAGRGLQLLFYSVGIGQISSEVPQNLSASRPQDRQFILSSKKLLLSDSGFYLCAWESGRASYEQYFGPGTRLTVT.

V is TRBV28 and J is TRBJ2-1; D is unresolved. The germline gives CDR1 MDHEN, CDR2 SYDVKM. Trimming took 2 bases from V and 0 from J, leaving 5 bases between them. This CDR3 is 14 amino acids long. CDR3 nucleotide sequence: TGTGCCAGCAGTTTAGGTGGCTCCTACAATGAGCAGTTCTTC. Protein sequence: CASSLGGSYNEQFF.

In this sample, this clone turned up once. The chain couples TRBV11-1 to TRBJ2-7; no definite D call. This CDR3 comprises 12 residues. CDR1 is SGHAT and CDR2 is FQDESV in the germline V gene (reference sequence). Trimming took off 2 bases at V and 1 base at J, with 3 bases between the two ends. The CDR3 DNA reads as TGTGCCAGCAGCTTACCGTCCTACGAGCAGTACTTC. This sequence encodes CASSLPSYEQYF. Full variable domain (rest looked up from reference TRBV11-1 and TRBJ2-7): EAEVAQSPRYKITEKSQAVAFWCDPISGHATLYWYRQILGQGPELLVQFQDESVVDDSQLPKDRFSAERLKGVDSTLKIQPAELGDSAMYLCASSLPSYEQYFGPGTRLTVT.

Only one count was recorded for this clone. CDR3 nucleotides: TGTGCCAGCAGCCTAGGACAGGGCAGCACCGGGGAGCTGTTTTTT. It specifies CASSLGQGSTGELFF. The chain joins TRBV5-4 to TRBJ2-2, with TRBD1 identical over 8 bases. The trim removed 4 bases at V and 4 bases at J, leaving 6 bases unmatched. From germline, CDR1 is SGHNT and CDR2 YYREEE (reference sequence). The CDR3 length is 15 residues.

The chain employs TRBV27 and TRBJ2-3; 7 bases match TRBD2. Per germline, CDR1 MNHEY and CDR2 SMNVEV (reference sequence). Trimming took 5 bases from V and 10 from J; bases not matched to a gene: 15. The CDR3 is 15 amino acids. DNA of the CDR3: TGTGCCAGCAGTCCATGGGAGGGCCCCGCCTCTGCGCAGTATTTT. Amino acids: CASSPWEGPASAQYF.

The CDR3 sequence: CAWTRGTGGFETQYF. The DNA for the CDR3 is TGTGCCTGGACCCGAGGGACAGGGGGCTTTGAGACCCAGTACTTC. This chain uses TRBV30 with TRBJ2-5; 12 nucleotides agree with TRBD1. The germline V gene has CDR1 GTSNPN and CDR2 SVGIG (reference sequence). This CDR3 is 15 amino acids long. Losses at the gene ends were 4 bases for V and 5 bases for J; bases not matched to a gene: 8.

The chain joins TRBV9 to TRBJ1-1; TRBD1 matches 7 bases. With 3 bases clipped from V and 8 bases from J, the junction kept 7 bases outside the gene matches. CDR1 and CDR2 (germline): SGDLS, YYNGEE. The CDR3 is 13 residues long. The CDR3 is CASSAGYRGEAFF. As DNA, the CDR3 is TGTGCCAGCAGCGCGGGGTACAGGGGCGAAGCTTTCTTT.

J is TRBJ1-5 and V is TRBV10-2; D ambiguous. Trimming cost V 6 bases and J 9 bases, with 12 bases left between them. The V gene's germline CDR1 is WSHSY and CDR2 SAAADI. The CDR3 is 12 residues long. The CDR3 is CASSSGLVPQHF. CDR3 nucleotides: TGCGCCAGCAGCTCCGGGTTGGTGCCCCAGCATTTT.

The chain combines TRBV19 with TRBJ1-4; TRBD1 might be the D (5 bases). Germline assignment: CDR1 LNHDA and CDR2 SQIVND (reference sequence). CDR3 length equals 14 residues. V lost 5 bases, J lost 7 bases, and 14 bases lay in between. This CDR3 is CASSPGGRPEKLFF. For the CDR3, the DNA is TGTGCCAGTAGTCCCGGGGGAAGGCCTGAAAAACTGTTTTTT.

The genes are TRBV2 and TRBJ2-1; 12 nucleotides line up with TRBD2. This CDR3 has 18 amino acids. Germline V gene data show CDR1 as SNHLY and CDR2 as FYNNEI. V lost 5 bases, J lost 0 bases, and 8 bases stayed unmatched. The CDR3 DNA is TGTGCCAGCAGTCTGAGGCTAGCGGGAGGGAGCTCCTACAATGAGCAGTTCTTC. It specifies CASSLRLAGGSSYNEQFF. Full variable domain (remainder filled in from reference TRBV2 and TRBJ2-1): EPEVTQTPSHQVTQMGQEVILRCVPISNHLYFYWYRQILGQKVEFLVSFYNNEISEKSEIFDDQFSVERPDGSNFTLKIRSTKLEDSAMYFCASSLRLAGGSSYNEQFFGPGTRLTVL.